These 26 T cell receptor beta chains came from one sample sequenced in a study of blood T cells in healthy people across ages. Primed by a sample-barcoded 5' primer and a J-beta primer mix, a second PCR proceeded for roughly 6 to 12 cycles. TCRdb analysed the 5' RACE reads with MiXCR anew, one entry per CDR3 protein. The sample comprises around 970,000 distinct CDR3 sequences, 51% of which are singletons, and 20% to 25% rests with the top ten. The material sequenced was blood. These receptors originate from a woman aged 55-69 years in good health.

This chain connects TRBV28 to TRBJ1-5; D remains unclear. Germline CDR1 is MDHEN and CDR2 is SYDVKM. CDR3 length: 14 amino acids. Trimming stripped 5 bases from V and 9 bases from J, with 17 bases between. The CDR3 nucleotides read TGTGCCAGCAGTCCCCCGACGATGGGGTTGCCCCAGCATTTT. Amino acid sequence: CASSPPTMGLPQHF.

The chain employs TRBV7-2 and TRBJ2-7; D is perhaps TRBD2 (5 bases). The CDR3 totals 15 residues. Germline V CDR1 and CDR2: SGHTA, FQGNSA. The ends were cut back, 4 bases at V and 2 bases at J, with 15 bases in the middle. CDR3 coding DNA: TGTGCCAGCAGCTCTAGCCCCCTCGGAGCCTACGAGCAGTACTTC. It encodes CASSSSPLGAYEQYF.

This clonotype has a handful of counts. The gene calls are TRBV6-5 and TRBJ1-1; 7 positions agree with TRBD1. V lost 5 bases, J lost 6 bases, and 6 bases stayed unmatched. Per germline, CDR1 MNHEY and CDR2 SVGAGI. The CDR3 is made up of 13 amino acids. In nucleotides, the CDR3 is TGTGCCAGCAGTCACAGACAGGGACCTGAAGCTTTCTTT. It yields the protein CASSHRQGPEAFF.

V gene TRBV20-1 combines with J gene TRBJ1-2; D call uncertain. From germline, CDR1 is DFQATT and CDR2 SNEGSKA (reference sequence). This CDR3 has 13 amino acids. In DNA, the CDR3 is TGCAGCGCCTCCGAGGTTCCGAGCTATGGCTACACCTTC. This sequence encodes CSASEVPSYGYTF.

This clonotype occurred a few times. This chain uses TRBV4-1 with TRBJ2-3; 8 bases match TRBD2. After removal of 0 bases from V and 0 bases from J, the junction contained 8 bases not matched to a gene. From germline, CDR1 is MGHRA and CDR2 YSYEKL. The CDR3 length is 18 residues. The CDR3, as DNA: TGCGCCAGCAGCCAAGATCCGGCTAGCGGGCCTAGCACAGATACGCAGTATTTT. Its protein is CASSQDPASGPSTDTQYF.

The chain joins TRBV6-2 or TRBV6-3 to TRBJ1-5; D remains unclear. CDR3 length: 14 amino acids. The ends were cut back, 0 bases at V and 11 bases at J, with 14 bases in the middle. Germline loops: CDR1 MNHEY, CDR2 SVGEGT. The CDR3: CASSYSRVLMAQHF. In DNA, the CDR3 is TGTGCCAGCAGTTACTCGAGGGTTCTCATGGCCCAGCATTTT.

The chain links TRBV11-3 to TRBJ2-3, with 7 bases aligning to TRBD2. This CDR3 comprises 16 residues. Germline CDR1 and CDR2: SGHNT and YENEEA. The V segment lost 5 bases and the J segment 4 bases; nucleotides outside the gene matches: 12. CDR3 coding DNA: TGTGCCAGCAGCCAAGACGGCGGGAGCGGGGCAGATACGCAGTATTTT. This encodes CASSQDGGSGADTQYF.

As to this clonotype: The junction differs from germline at one of its ends, possibly a read error. The genes are TRBV20-1 and TRBJ2-7; tentatively, D is TRBD1 (5 bases). CDR3 length: 17 residues. Germline CDR1 DFQATT, CDR2 SNEGSKA (reference sequence). CDR3 nucleotide sequence: TGCAATGCTAGAGCATATTCTAGGGGCCCCATCTCGGGCGAGCAGTACTTC. As protein: CNARAYSRGPISGEQYF.

This clonotype turned up a few times. In nucleotides, the CDR3 is TGTGCCAGCAGTTCGCAGGGTATGGGTGGCTACACCTTC. As protein: CASSSQGMGGYTF. The rearrangement joins TRBV27 to TRBJ1-2; D possibly corresponds to TRBD1 (5 bases). CDR1 and CDR2 from the germline V gene are MNHEY and SMNVEV (reference sequence). V lost 4 bases to trimming and J lost 7 bases, with 13 bases between them. CDR3 length: 13 amino acids.

This clonotype was counted once. The V and J genes are TRBV27 and TRBJ2-1; D ambiguous. The assigned J gene may be wrong: the sequence end matches TRBJ2-7 better. CDR3 length: 11 residues. Germline values: CDR1 MNHEY, CDR2 SMNVEV (reference sequence). The DNA of the CDR3 is TGTGCCAGCATGAACATTTACGAGCAGTACTTC. Translation gives CASMNIYEQYF.

V is TRBV20-1 and J is TRBJ2-1, with 7 bases fitting TRBD2. Germline V lookup: CDR1 DFQATT, CDR2 SNEGSKA (reference sequence). Trimming at V came to 6 bases and at J to 6 bases, leaving 17 bases not matched to a gene. CDR3 length equals 16 residues. For the CDR3, the DNA is TGCAGTGCGCCCCAGACCGGACTAGGAGCCTTCAATGAGCAGTTCTTC. Its protein product is CSAPQTGLGAFNEQFF.

This clonotype was counted a few times. This chain connects TRBV12-3 or TRBV12-4 to TRBJ2-4; D is possibly TRBD1 (6 bases). This CDR3 spans 15 amino acids. The V and J ends lost 5 bases and 8 bases respectively, with 19 bases between them. CDR3 coding DNA: TGTGCCAGCAGTCTTATAGACTCCAGGGGAGACATTCAGTACTTC. It translates to CASSLIDSRGDIQYF.

CDR3 sequence: CASSSSGRQDNEQFF. CDR3 nucleotide sequence: TGTGCCAGCAGCTCCAGCGGGAGACAGGACAATGAGCAGTTCTTC. The chain recombines TRBV7-3 with TRBJ2-1; 8 bases line up with TRBD2. This CDR3 has 15 residues. The ends lost 4 bases at V and 5 bases at J; junction bases unmatched: 7. Germline V gene lookup returns CDR1 SGHTA and CDR2 FQGTGA.

This sequence joins TRBV3-1 and TRBJ2-3, with a tentative D call TRBD2 (6 bases). Germline assignment: CDR1 LGHDT and CDR2 YNNKEL (reference sequence). This CDR3 is 16 amino acids long. V shed 6 bases and J shed 0 bases, with 16 bases lying between them. The CDR3 loop is CASRPTGTPSTDTQYF. The DNA for the CDR3 is TGTGCCAGCAGGCCAACCGGGACTCCTAGCACAGATACGCAGTATTTT.

This clonotype showed up just a few times. This rearrangement joins TRBV28 to TRBJ2-4, with D possibly TRBD2 on 6 matching bases. V lost 3 bases and J lost 5, with 11 bases in between. The CDR3 totals 14 residues. Germline V CDR1 and CDR2: MDHEN, SYDVKM. This CDR3 is CASSFPRGENIQYF. DNA of the CDR3: TGTGCCAGCAGTTTCCCGCGGGGAGAAAACATTCAGTACTTC. The full variable domain, completed using reference TRBV28 and TRBJ2-4, is DVKVTQSSRYLVKRTGEKVFLECVQDMDHENMFWYRQDPGLGLRLIYFSYDVKMKEKGDIPEGYSVSREKKERFSLILESASTNQTSMYLCASSFPRGENIQYFGAGTRLSVL.

The CDR3 reads CASSPVVAGSSVGELFF. DNA of the CDR3: TGTGCCAGCAGTCCTGTGGTAGCGGGATCATCGGTCGGGGAGCTGTTTTTT. The rearrangement links TRBV12-3 or TRBV12-4 to TRBJ2-2, with 8 nucleotides matching TRBD2. With V trimmed by 5 bases and J by 7 bases, 15 bases remained unmatched. CDR3 length: 17 amino acids.

The J gene is TRBJ1-1, the V gene TRBV29-1; D unresolved. This CDR3 spans 12 amino acids. V lost 7 bases and J 2 bases, leaving 11 bases between the germline ends. Germline assignment: CDR1 SQVTM and CDR2 ANQGSEA. CDR3 sequence: CSASEVNTEAFF. As DNA, the CDR3 is TGCAGCGCTTCGGAAGTTAACACTGAAGCTTTCTTT.

The chain links TRBV30 to TRBJ2-5; the D gene is possibly TRBD1 (5 bases). The CDR3 length is 13 residues. Germline loops: CDR1 GTSNPN, CDR2 SVGIG (reference sequence). V dropped 0 bases and J dropped 11 bases, with 16 bases sitting between them. Here the CDR3 reads CAWSVGELAWQYF. DNA for the CDR3: TGTGCCTGGAGTGTAGGGGAATTAGCCTGGCAGTACTTC. Full variable domain (outside the CDR3, taken from reference TRBV30 and TRBJ2-5): SQTIHQWPATLVQPVGSPLSLECTVEGTSNPNLYWYRQAAGRGLQLLFYSVGIGQISSEVPQNLSASRPQDRQFILSSKKLLLSDSGFYLCAWSVGELAWQYFGPGTRLLVL.

V gene TRBV30 combines with J gene TRBJ1-2, with unresolved D. Trimming removed 2 bases from V and 8 bases from J, with 24 bases in between. The CDR3 spans 16 residues. Germline CDR1 reads GTSNPN; CDR2 reads SVGIG (reference sequence). CDR3 protein: CAWSFPTPAKSRGYTF. The CDR3 region has the DNA TGTGCCTGGAGTTTTCCAACCCCCGCGAAATCGAGGGGCTACACCTTC.

The chain links TRBV2 to TRBJ2-3; TRBD2 agrees at 7 bases. The CDR3 runs to 15 residues. The J segment lost 0 bases and the V segment lost 7 bases, leaving 7 bases of the junction unmatched. Germline CDR1 SNHLY, CDR2 FYNNEI. CDR3 amino acids: CASNAGTTSTDTQYF. The CDR3 coding sequence is TGTGCCAGCAACGCCGGGACTACAAGCACAGATACGCAGTATTTT. The whole variable domain, remainder taken from reference TRBV2 and TRBJ2-3, is EPEVTQTPSHQVTQMGQEVILRCVPISNHLYFYWYRQILGQKVEFLVSFYNNEISEKSEIFDDQFSVERPDGSNFTLKIRSTKLEDSAMYFCASNAGTTSTDTQYFGPGTRLTVL.

The genes are TRBV29-1 and TRBJ2-6; unclear D gene. The CDR3 totals 13 residues. V was trimmed by 6 bases and J by 0 bases, leaving 6 bases between them. Germline V gene lookup returns CDR1 SQVTM and CDR2 ANQGSEA. CDR3: CSVQSSGANVLTF. The DNA for the CDR3 is TGCAGCGTACAGAGCTCTGGGGCCAACGTCCTGACTTTC.

The chain joins TRBV25-1 to TRBJ1-4, with D maybe TRBD1 (6 bases). Trimming removed 6 bases at V and 10 bases at J, with 12 bases between. Germline CDR1 MGHDK, CDR2 SYGVNS. The CDR3 runs 12 residues. The CDR3 DNA reads as TGTGCCAGCAGCGATGCCAGGGGAAAACTGTTTTTT. Translated: CASSDARGKLFF.

This clonotype occurred once. This rearrangement joins TRBV5-1 to TRBJ1-1; D perhaps matches TRBD1 (5 bases). The CDR3 spans 16 residues. V lost 3 bases to trimming and J lost 1 base, with 16 bases between them. Germline-derived CDR1 and CDR2 are SGHRS and YFSETQ. Here the CDR3 DNA reads TGCGCCAGCAGCTCCCGACAGACGCAAGCGAACACTGAAGCTTTCTTT. Its protein is CASSSRQTQANTEAFF.

V usage is TRBV3-1 and J usage is TRBJ2-1; no firm D call. V was cut by 0 bases and J by 10 bases, with 7 bases left in between. Germline V gene lookup returns CDR1 LGHDT and CDR2 YNNKEL (reference sequence). The CDR3 is made up of 12 amino acids. CDR3 protein: CASSQDVREQFF. For the CDR3, the DNA is TGTGCCAGCAGCCAAGACGTACGGGAGCAGTTCTTC.

The rearrangement joins TRBV4-2 to TRBJ2-2, with 11 bases matching TRBD2. V trimming: 3 bases; J trimming: 5 bases; junction bases outside the gene matches: 8. Germline V lookup: CDR1 LGHNA, CDR2 YNFKEQ. The CDR3 is 17 amino acids. The CDR3 nucleotides are TGTGCCAGCAGCCATGCGACTAGCGGGGCGGGGACCGGGGAGCTGTTTTTT. It yields the protein CASSHATSGAGTGELFF.

Only a few counts were recorded for this clonotype. This sequence joins TRBV4-1 and TRBJ2-7; D is unresolved. The ends were cut back, 1 base at V and 9 bases at J, with 10 bases in the middle. CDR1 and CDR2 from the germline V gene are MGHRA and YSYEKL. The CDR3 contains 12 residues. The CDR3: CASSQGHERQYF. CDR3 sequence (DNA): TGCGCCAGCAGCCAAGGGCATGAGAGGCAGTACTTC.